The clone carrying this T cell receptor (beta chain) was recorded at least ten times. Antigen unknown. This record comes from a study of T cells in Graves' hyperthyroidism and ophthalmopathy. Broader study findings: A median around 6.8 months before onset, the model predicted ophthalmopathy. A 13 V-J signature model discriminated ophthalmopathy versus stable hyperthyroidism.

Germline V gene sequence: CDR1 ENHRY, CDR2 SYGVKD. CDR3 length equals 16 residues. Trimming took 1 base from V and 1 from J; bases not matched to a gene: 4. The source material, RNA transcripts, was used to amplify TCR beta CDR3 regions. HTBI primers were employed in a first-round RT-PCR of the TCR CDR3. TCRdb itself ran the multiplex PCR reads through MiXCR, one entry per CDR3 protein. The sample records 450,000 to 550,000 distinct CDR3 sequences, approximately 25% being singletons. The specimen was blood. The receptor's source is a woman aged 25 to 39 with Graves' ophthalmopathy. The V and J genes are TRBV10-3 and TRBJ2-3; 8 bases align to TRBD2. CDR3 residues: CAISEFVTSGTDTQYF. CDR3 in DNA: TGTGCCATCAGTGAGTTTGTGACTAGCGGCACAGATACGCAGTATTTT.